This T cell receptor (beta chain) was recorded in a study of T cell responses to AZD1222 COVID-19 vaccine. General study results and limits: None of the repertoires were sampled until the peak T cell response had passed.

In regard to this clone: The antigen is not known.

The CDR3 length is 17 residues. The V and J ends lost 0 bases and 3 bases, in that order; junction bases with no gene match: 5. Germline V gene data show CDR1 as SGDLS and CDR2 as YYNGEE. Here immunoSEQ multiplex PCR was the method, and the copy in TCRdb shows in-frame clones only, minus some. The data contain about 160,000 clones, roughly 92% of them seen just once; the ten biggest clones take up just over 5%. The receptor was isolated from an adult who received the AZD1222 COVID-19 vaccine. The genes are TRBV9 and TRBJ2-1, with 11 bases identical to TRBD2. Here the sequenced sample was peripheral blood, taken 28 days after the second AZD1222 dose. CDR3 in amino acids: CASSVAGTSGIYNEQFF. Written as DNA, the CDR3 is TGTGCCAGCAGCGTAGCGGGGACTAGCGGTATCTACAATGAGCAGTTCTTC.